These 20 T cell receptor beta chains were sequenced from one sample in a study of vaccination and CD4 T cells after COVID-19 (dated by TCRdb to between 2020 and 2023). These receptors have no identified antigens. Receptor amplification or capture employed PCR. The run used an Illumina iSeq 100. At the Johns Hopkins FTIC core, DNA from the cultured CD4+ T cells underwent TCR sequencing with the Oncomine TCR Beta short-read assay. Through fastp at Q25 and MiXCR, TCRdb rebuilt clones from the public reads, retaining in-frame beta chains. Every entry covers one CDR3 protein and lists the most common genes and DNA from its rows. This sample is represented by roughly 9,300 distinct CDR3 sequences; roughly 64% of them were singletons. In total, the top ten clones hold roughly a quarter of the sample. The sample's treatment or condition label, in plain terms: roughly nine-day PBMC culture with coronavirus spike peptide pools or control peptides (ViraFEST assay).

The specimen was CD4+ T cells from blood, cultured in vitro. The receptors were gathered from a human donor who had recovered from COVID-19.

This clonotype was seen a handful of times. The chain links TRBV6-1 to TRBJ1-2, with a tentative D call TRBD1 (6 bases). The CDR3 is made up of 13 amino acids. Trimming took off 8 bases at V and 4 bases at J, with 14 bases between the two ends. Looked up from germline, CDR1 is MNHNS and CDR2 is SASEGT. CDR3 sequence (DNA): TGTGCCAGCGCCCAGGGGATCGCCTATGGCTACACCTTC. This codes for CASAQGIAYGYTF.

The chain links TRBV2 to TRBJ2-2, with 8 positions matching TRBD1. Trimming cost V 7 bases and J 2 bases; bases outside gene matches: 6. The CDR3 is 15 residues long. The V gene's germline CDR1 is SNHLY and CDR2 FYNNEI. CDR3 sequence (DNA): TGTGCCAGCACCCCGGACAGGGTAAACACCGGGGAGCTGTTTTTT. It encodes CASTPDRVNTGELFF.

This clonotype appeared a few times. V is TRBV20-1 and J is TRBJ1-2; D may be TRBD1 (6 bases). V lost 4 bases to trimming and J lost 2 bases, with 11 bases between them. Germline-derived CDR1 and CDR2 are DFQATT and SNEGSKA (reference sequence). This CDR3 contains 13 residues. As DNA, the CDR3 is TGCAGTGCTATCAGTCAGGGGAACTATGGCTACACCTTC. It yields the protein CSAISQGNYGYTF.

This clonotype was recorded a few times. CDR3 nucleotides: TGTGCCAGTAGTTGGGGACAGGGGACGTATGGCTACACCTTC. Encoded protein: CASSWGQGTYGYTF. The chain has TRBV19 and TRBJ1-2; 10 positions agree with TRBD1. Germline CDR1 LNHDA, CDR2 SQIVND (reference sequence). The CDR3 length is 14 residues. V was pared by 5 bases and J by 5 bases, with 5 bases of the junction left unmatched.

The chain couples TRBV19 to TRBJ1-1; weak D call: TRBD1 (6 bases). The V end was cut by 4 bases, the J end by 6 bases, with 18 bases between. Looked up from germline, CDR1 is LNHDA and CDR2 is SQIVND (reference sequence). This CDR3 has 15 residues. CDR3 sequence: CASSKWTALISEAFF. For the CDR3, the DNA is TGTGCCAGTAGTAAATGGACAGCGTTAATATCTGAAGCTTTCTTT. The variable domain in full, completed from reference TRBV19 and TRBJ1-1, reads DGGITQSPKYLFRKEGQNVTLSCEQNLNHDAMYWYRQDPGQGLRLIYYSQIVNDFQKGDIAEGYSVSREKKESFPLTVTSAQKNPTAFYLCASSKWTALISEAFFGQGTRLTVV.

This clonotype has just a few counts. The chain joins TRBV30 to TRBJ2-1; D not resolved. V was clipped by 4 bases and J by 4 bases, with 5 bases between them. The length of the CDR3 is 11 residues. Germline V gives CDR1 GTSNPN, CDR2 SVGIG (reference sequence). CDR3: CAWTGYNEQFF. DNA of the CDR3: TGTGCCTGGACCGGGTACAATGAGCAGTTCTTC.

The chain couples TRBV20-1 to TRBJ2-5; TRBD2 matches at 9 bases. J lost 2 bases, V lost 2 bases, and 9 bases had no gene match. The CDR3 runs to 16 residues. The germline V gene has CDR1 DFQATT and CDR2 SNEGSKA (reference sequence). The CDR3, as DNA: TGCAGTGCTAGACCAAAACCGGGACTAGCTCAAGAGACCCAGTACTTC. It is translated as CSARPKPGLAQETQYF.

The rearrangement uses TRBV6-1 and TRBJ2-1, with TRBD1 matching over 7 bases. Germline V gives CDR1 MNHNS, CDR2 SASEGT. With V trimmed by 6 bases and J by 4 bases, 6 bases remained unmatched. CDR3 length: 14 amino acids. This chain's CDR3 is CASRHGTEYNEQFF. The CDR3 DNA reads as TGTGCCAGCAGGCACGGGACAGAATACAATGAGCAGTTCTTC.

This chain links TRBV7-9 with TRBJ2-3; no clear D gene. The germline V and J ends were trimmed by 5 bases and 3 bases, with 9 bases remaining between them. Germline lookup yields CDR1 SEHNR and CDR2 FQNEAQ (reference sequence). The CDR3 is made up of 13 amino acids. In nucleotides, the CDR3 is TGTGCCAGCAGCGAAACTGGGACAGATACGCAGTATTTT. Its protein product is CASSETGTDTQYF.

The CDR3 DNA reads TGTGCCAGCAGTGAAGCGCGGGAGTCCTATTTAGATACGCAGTATTTT. It specifies CASSEARESYLDTQYF. This rearrangement joins TRBV2 to TRBJ2-3; TRBD2 aligns across 7 bases. V gave up 0 bases and J gave up 5 bases; unmatched junction bases: 8. The CDR3 contains 16 residues. Germline V CDR1 and CDR2: SNHLY, FYNNEI. Supplemented by reference TRBV2 and TRBJ2-3, the full variable domain reads EPEVTQTPSHQVTQMGQEVILRCVPISNHLYFYWYRQILGQKVEFLVSFYNNEISEKSEIFDDQFSVERPDGSNFTLKIRSTKLEDSAMYFCASSEARESYLDTQYFGPGTRLTVL.

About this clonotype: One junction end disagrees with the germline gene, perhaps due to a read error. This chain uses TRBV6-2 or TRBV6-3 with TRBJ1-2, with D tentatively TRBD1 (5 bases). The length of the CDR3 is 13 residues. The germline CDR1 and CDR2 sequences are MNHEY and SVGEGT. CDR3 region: CASSYYRDSPAFF. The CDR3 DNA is TGTGCCAGCAGTTATTACCGGGACTCCCCCGCGTTTTTC.

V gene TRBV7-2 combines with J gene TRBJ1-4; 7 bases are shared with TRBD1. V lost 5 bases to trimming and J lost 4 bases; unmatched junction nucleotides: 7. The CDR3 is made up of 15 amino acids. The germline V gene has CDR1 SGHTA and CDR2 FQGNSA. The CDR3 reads CASSGGTARNEKLFF. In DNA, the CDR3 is TGTGCCAGCAGCGGGGGGACAGCGCGTAATGAAAAACTGTTTTTT.

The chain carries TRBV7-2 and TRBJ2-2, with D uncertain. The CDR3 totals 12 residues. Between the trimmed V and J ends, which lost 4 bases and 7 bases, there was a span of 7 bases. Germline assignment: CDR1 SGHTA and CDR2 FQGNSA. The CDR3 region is CASSSSRGELFF. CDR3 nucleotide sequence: TGTGCCAGCAGCTCCTCCCGCGGGGAGCTGTTTTTT.

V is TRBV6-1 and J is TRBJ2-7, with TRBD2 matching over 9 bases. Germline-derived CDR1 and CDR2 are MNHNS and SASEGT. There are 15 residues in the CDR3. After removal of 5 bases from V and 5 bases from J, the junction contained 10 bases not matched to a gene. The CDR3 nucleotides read TGTGCCAGCAGTCCCCCCCTAGCGGGACGGGACGAGCAGTACTTC. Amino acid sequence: CASSPPLAGRDEQYF.

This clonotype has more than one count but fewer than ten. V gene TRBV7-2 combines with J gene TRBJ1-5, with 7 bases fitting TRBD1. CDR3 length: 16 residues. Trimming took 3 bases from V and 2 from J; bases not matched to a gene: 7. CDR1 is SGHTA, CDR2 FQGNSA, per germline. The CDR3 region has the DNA TGTGCCAGCAGCTTCGGAACAGGGGAGGGCAATCAGCCCCAGCATTTT. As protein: CASSFGTGEGNQPQHF.

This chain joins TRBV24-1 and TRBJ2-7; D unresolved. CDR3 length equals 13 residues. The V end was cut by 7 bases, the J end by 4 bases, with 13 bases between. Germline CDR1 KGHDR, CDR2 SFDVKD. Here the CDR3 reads CATRRPGRYEQYF. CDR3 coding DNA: TGTGCCACCAGGAGACCAGGACGGTACGAGCAGTACTTC.

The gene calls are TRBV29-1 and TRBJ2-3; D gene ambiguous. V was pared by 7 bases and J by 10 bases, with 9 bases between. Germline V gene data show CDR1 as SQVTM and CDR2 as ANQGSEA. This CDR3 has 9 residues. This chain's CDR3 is CSDGWPQYF. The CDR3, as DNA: TGCAGCGATGGCTGGCCGCAGTATTTT.

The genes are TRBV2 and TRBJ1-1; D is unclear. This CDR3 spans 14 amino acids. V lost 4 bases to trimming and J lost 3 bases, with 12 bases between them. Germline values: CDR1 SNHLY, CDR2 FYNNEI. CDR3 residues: CASSVGGTDTEAFF. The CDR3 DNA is TGTGCCAGCAGTGTTGGAGGCACCGACACTGAAGCTTTCTTT.

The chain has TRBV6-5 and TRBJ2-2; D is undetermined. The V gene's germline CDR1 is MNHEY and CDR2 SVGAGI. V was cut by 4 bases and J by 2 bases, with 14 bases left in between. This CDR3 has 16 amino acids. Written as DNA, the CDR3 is TGTGCCAGCAGTTCTTATTTCGCGGCAAACACCGGGGAGCTGTTTTTT. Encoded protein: CASSSYFAANTGELFF.

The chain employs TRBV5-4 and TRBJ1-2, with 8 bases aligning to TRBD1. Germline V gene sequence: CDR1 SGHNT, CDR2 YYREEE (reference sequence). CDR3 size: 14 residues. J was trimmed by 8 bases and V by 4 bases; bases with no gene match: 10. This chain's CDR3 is CASSNLGQGRGYTF. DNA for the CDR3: TGTGCCAGCAGCAATCTCGGACAGGGTCGGGGCTACACCTTC.